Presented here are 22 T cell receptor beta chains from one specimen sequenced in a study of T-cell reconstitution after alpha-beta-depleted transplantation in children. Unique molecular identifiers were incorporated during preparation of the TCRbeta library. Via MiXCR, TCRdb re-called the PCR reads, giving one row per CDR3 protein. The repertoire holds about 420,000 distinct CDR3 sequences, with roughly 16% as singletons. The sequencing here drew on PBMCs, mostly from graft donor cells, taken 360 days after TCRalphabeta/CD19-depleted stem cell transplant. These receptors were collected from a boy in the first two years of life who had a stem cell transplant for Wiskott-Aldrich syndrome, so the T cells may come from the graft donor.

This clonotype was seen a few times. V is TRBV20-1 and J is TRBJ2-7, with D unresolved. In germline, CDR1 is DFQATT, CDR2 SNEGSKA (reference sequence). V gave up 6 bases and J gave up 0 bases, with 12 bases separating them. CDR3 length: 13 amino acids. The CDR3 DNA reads TGCAGTGCAAAGGACGGCAGCTCCTACGAGCAGTACTTC. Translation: CSAKDGSSYEQYF.

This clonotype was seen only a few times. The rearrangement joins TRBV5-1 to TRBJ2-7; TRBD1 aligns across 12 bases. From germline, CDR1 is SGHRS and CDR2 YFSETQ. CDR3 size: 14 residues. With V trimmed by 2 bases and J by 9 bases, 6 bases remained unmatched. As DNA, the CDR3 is TGCGCCAGCAGCTTTGAGGGACAGGGGGCTGGGCAGTACTTC. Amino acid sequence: CASSFEGQGAGQYF.

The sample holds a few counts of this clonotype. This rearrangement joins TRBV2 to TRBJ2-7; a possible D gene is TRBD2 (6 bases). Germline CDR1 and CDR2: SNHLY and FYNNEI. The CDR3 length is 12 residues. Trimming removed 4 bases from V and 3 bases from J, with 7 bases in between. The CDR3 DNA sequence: TGTGCCAGCAGTGCCGGGGGCTACGAGCAGTACTTC. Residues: CASSAGGYEQYF.

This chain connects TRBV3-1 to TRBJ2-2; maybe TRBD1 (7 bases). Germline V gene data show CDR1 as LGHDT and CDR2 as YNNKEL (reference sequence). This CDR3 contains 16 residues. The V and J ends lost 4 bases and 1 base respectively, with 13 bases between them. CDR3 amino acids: CASSRGGTVNTGELFF. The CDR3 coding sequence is TGTGCCAGCAGCCGGGGCGGGACAGTGAACACCGGGGAGCTGTTTTTT.

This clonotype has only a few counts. The CDR3 region is CSVVRGARTQYF. CDR3 coding DNA: TGCAGCGTTGTGCGGGGGGCACGGACCCAGTACTTC. This chain uses TRBV29-1 with TRBJ2-5, with 8 nucleotides matching TRBD2. The CDR3 contains 12 residues. The germline V gene has CDR1 SQVTM and CDR2 ANQGSEA. J lost 7 bases, V lost 4 bases, and 5 bases had no gene match.

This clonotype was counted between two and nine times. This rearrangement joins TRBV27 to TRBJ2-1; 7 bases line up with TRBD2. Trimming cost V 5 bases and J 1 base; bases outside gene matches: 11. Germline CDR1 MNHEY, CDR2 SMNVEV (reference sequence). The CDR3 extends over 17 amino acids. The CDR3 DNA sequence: TGTGCCAGCAGTAACCAACTAGCGCACACGTCCTACAATGAGCAGTTCTTC. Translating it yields CASSNQLAHTSYNEQFF.

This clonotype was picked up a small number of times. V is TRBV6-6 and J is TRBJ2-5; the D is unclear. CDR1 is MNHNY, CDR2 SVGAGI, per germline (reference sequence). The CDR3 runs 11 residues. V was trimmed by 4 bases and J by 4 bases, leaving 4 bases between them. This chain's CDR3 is CASSFIETQYF. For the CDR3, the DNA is TGTGCCAGCAGTTTCATAGAGACCCAGTACTTC.

The CDR3 nucleotides are TGTGCCAGCAGCCCGCCCTACGGTTGGCAGTACTTC. It codes for CASSPPYGWQYF. The rearrangement joins TRBV7-8 to TRBJ2-7; unclear D gene. V was shortened by 5 bases and J by 9 bases, with 14 bases between the two germline ends. The germline gives CDR1 SGHVS, CDR2 FQNEAQ. The CDR3 is 12 residues long.

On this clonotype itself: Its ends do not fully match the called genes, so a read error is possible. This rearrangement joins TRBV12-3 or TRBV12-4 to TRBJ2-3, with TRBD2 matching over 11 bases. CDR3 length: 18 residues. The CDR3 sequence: CAISFALAGVPGTDTQYF. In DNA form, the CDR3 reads TGTGCCATCAGTTTTGCACTAGCGGGAGTCCCGGGCACAGATACGCAGTATTTT.

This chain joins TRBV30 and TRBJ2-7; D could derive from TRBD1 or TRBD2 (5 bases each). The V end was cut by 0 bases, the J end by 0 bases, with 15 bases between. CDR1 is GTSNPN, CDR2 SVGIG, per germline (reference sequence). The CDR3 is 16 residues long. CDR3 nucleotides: TGTGCCTGGAGTGTTTCCCTTCGGGACGGCTCCTACGAGCAGTACTTC. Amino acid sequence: CAWSVSLRDGSYEQYF.

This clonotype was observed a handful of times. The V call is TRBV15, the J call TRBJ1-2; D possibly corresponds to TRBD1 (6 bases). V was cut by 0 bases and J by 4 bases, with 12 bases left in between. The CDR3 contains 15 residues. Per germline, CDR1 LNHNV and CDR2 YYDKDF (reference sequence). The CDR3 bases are TGTGCCACCAGCAGAGAGAAGGGGGGGACCTATGGCTACACCTTC. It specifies CATSREKGGTYGYTF.

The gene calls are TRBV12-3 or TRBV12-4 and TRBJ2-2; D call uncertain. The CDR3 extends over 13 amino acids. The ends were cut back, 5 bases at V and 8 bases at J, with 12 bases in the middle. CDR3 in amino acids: CASSPRGEGELFF. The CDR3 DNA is TGTGCCAGCAGTCCCCGTGGAGAGGGGGAGCTGTTTTTT.

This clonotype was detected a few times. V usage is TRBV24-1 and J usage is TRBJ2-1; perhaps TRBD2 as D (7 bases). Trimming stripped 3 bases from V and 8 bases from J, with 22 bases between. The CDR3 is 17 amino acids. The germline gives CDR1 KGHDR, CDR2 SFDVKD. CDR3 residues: CATSDPPRGGRRYEQFF. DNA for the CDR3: TGTGCCACCAGTGATCCCCCTCGCGGGGGCCGGAGGTATGAGCAGTTCTTC.

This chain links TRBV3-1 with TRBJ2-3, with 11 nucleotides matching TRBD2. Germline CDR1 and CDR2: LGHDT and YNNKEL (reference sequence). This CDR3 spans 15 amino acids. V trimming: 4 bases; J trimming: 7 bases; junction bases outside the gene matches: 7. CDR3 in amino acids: CASSRGTSGGYTQYF. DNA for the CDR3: TGTGCCAGCAGCCGGGGGACTAGCGGAGGATATACGCAGTATTTT.

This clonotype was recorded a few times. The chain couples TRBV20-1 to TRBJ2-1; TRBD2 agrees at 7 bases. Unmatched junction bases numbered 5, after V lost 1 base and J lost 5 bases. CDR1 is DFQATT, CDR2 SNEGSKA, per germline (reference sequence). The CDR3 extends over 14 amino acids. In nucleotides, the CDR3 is TGCAGTGCTAGAGGAGCTAGCGGAAACAATGAGCAGTTCTTC. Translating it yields CSARGASGNNEQFF.

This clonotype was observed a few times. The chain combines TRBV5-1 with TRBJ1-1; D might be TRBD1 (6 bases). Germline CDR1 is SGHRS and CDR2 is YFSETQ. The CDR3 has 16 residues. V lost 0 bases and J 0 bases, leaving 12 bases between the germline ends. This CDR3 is CASSLGMTGMNTEAFF. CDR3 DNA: TGCGCCAGCAGCTTGGGGATGACAGGTATGAACACTGAAGCTTTCTTT.

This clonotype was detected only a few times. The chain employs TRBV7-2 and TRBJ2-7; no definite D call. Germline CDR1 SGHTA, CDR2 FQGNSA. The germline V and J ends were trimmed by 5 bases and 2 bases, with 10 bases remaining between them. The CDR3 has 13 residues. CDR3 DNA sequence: TGTGCCAGCAGCCCAATCCTCGCCTACGAGCAGTACTTC. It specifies CASSPILAYEQYF. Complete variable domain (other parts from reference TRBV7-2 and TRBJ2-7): GAGVSQSPSNKVTEKGKDVELRCDPISGHTALYWYRQSLGQGLEFLIYFQGNSAPDKSGLPSDRFSAERTGGSVSTLTIQRTQQEDSAVYLCASSPILAYEQYFGPGTRLTVT.

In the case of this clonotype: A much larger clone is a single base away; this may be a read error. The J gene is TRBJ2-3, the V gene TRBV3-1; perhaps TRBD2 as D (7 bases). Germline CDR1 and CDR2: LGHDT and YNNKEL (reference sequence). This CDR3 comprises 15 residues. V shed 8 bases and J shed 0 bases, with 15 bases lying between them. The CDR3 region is CASCARGPSTDTQYF. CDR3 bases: TGTGCCAGCTGCGCGCGGGGGCCTAGCACAGATACGCAGTATTTT.

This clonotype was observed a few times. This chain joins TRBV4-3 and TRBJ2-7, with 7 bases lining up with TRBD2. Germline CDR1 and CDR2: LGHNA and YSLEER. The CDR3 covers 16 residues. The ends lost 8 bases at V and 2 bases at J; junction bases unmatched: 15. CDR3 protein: CASPEVPREVPYEQYF. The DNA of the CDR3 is TGCGCCAGCCCCGAAGTTCCCCGGGAGGTCCCCTACGAGCAGTACTTC.

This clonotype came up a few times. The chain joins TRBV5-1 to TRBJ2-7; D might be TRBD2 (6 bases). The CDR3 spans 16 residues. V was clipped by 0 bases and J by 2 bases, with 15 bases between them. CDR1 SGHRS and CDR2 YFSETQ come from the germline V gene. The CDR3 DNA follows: TGCGCCAGCAGCTTGGTCGGGGGTCGGGGCGCCTACGAGCAGTACTTC. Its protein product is CASSLVGGRGAYEQYF.

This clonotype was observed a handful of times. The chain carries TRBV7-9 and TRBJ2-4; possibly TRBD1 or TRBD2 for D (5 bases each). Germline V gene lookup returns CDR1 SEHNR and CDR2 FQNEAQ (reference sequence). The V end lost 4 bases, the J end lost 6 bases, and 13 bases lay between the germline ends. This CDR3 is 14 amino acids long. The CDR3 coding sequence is TGTGCCAGCAGCTATGGGACCCTCCCAAACATTCAGTACTTC. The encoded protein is CASSYGTLPNIQYF.

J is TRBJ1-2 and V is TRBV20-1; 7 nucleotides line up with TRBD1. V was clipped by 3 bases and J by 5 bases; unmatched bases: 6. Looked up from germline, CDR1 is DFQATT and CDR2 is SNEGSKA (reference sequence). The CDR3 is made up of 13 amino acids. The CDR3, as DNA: TGCAGTGCTAGGACAGGGAAACTATATGGCTACACCTTC. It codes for CSARTGKLYGYTF.